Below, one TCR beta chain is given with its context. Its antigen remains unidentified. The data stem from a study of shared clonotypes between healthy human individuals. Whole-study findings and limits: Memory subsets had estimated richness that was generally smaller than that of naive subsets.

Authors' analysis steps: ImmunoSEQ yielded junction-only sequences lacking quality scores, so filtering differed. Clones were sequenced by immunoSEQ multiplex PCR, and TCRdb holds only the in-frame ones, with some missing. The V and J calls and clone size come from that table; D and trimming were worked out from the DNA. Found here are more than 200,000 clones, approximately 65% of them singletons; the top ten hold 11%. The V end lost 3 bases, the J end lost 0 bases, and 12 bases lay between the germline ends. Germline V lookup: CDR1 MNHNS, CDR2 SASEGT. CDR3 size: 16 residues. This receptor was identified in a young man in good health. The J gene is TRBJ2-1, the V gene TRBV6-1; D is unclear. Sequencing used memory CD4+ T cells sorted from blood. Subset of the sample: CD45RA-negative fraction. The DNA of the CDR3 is TGTGCCAGCAGTGACCGGATGCACAGCTCCTACAATGAGCAGTTCTTC. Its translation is CASSDRMHSSYNEQFF.